This T cell receptor beta chain was sequenced during a study of blood T cell repertoires in COVID-19. Overall study: Samples representing acute and convalescent COVID-19 were sourced from the United States, Italy and Spain.

The V gene's germline CDR1 is KGHSH and CDR2 LQKENI. With 1 base removed from V and 0 bases from J, the gap between germline ends came to 21 bases. The CDR3 is made up of 19 amino acids. Authors' data handling: Cell counts per sample came from amplifying reference gene primers. Generated by immunoSEQ multiplex PCR, the TCRdb table keeps only in-frame clones and is missing some. V, J and clone size were drawn from that table, and D and trimming were deduced from the DNA. The sample records around 300,000 clones, approximately 91% being singletons. The chain links TRBV18 to TRBJ1-1; D ambiguous. Sequenced material: peripheral blood. This TCR derives from a man over 45 with acute or convalescent COVID-19. Here the CDR3 DNA reads TGTGCCAGCTCACCACTTCCCTCGGGAAGGGCCCTCATGAACACTGAAGCTTTCTTT. It specifies CASSPLPSGRALMNTEAFF.